These 5 T cell receptor beta chains share one sample of origin, sequenced in a study of T cell responses to AZD1222 COVID-19 vaccine. Some clones are missing from TCRdb's copy, which holds only in-frame ones; the method was immunoSEQ multiplex PCR. The sample records roughly 120,000 clones, more than 70% being singletons. The sequencing used peripheral blood, collected 28 days after the second AZD1222 dose. Source of these receptors: an adult who received the AZD1222 COVID-19 vaccine.

The J gene is TRBJ2-6, the V gene TRBV4-3, with D tentatively TRBD1 (5 bases). The CDR3 consists of 15 residues. Germline V CDR1 and CDR2: LGHNA, YSLEER. V shed 8 bases and J shed 0 bases, with 11 bases lying between them. DNA of the CDR3: TGCGCCAGCGCCAGGGCCGGCTCTGGGGCCAACGTCCTGACTTTC. This codes for CASARAGSGANVLTF.

This chain's CDR3 is CASSYSLLQGLYEQYF. DNA of the CDR3: TGTGCCAGCAGTTATTCCCTTCTACAGGGGCTCTACGAGCAGTACTTC. The rearrangement uses TRBV6-6 and TRBJ2-7, with TRBD1 matching 7 bases. The CDR3 is 16 amino acids. Germline trimming cut 3 bases from V and 3 bases from J; bases unmatched to any gene: 11. Germline V CDR1 and CDR2: MNHNY, SVGAGI (reference sequence).

This clone appeared once. J is TRBJ1-4 and V is TRBV7-6; no clear D. V gave up 1 base and J gave up 5 bases, with 11 bases separating them. The germline V gene encodes CDR1 SGHVS and CDR2 FNYEAQ. This CDR3 comprises 15 residues. The CDR3, as DNA: TGTGCCAGCAGCTTAGGAGGAGGAGGGAATGAAAAACTGTTTTTT. Translation: CASSLGGGGNEKLFF.

The chain employs TRBV29-1 and TRBJ2-2; 10 nucleotides align to TRBD2. Germline CDR1 SQVTM, CDR2 ANQGSEA. The CDR3 extends over 16 amino acids. Trimming removed 0 bases from V and 7 bases from J; junction bases left unmatched: 8. The CDR3 is CSVEDKAGGLIGELFF. As DNA, the CDR3 is TGCAGCGTTGAAGATAAAGCGGGAGGGCTTATCGGGGAGCTGTTTTTT.

This chain connects TRBV10-3 to TRBJ2-3; 10 nucleotides match TRBD2. With 3 bases clipped from V and 6 bases from J, the junction kept 6 bases outside the gene matches. The CDR3 runs to 15 residues. Germline CDR1 ENHRY, CDR2 SYGVKD. CDR3 bases: TGTGCCATCAGTGATTCTAGCGGGAGCGGGGATACGCAGTATTTT. This codes for CAISDSSGSGDTQYF.